This TCR beta chain appears in the sequencing data of a study of brain T cells in children with intractable seizures. Surgery cases with the highest brain T cell transcript signatures were chosen for sequencing. Assay used: immunoSEQ multiplex PCR; TCRdb lists only in-frame clones, some missing. The sample has 65,000 to 85,000 clones; approximately 94% are singletons. Regarding the study as a whole: Viral specificity was inferred only from CDR3 similarity; HCMV serostatus was unknown.

For this clone: Its antigen is unknown.

Germline assignment: CDR1 MDHEN and CDR2 SYDVKM. Trimming left V 5 bases short and J 6 bases short, with 14 bases between. The CDR3 contains 13 residues. The chain couples TRBV28 to TRBJ2-7; D is perhaps TRBD2 (5 bases). The sample in question was peripheral blood, obtained at surgery. This receptor was identified in a boy younger than two with tuberous sclerosis and intractable seizures. The CDR3 here is CASSPGLSLEQYF. Written as DNA, the CDR3 is TGTGCCAGCAGTCCCGGACTCTCCCTCGAGCAGTACTTC.